This T cell receptor (beta chain) was captured by sequencing in a study of T cells after yellow fever vaccination. TCRdb analysed the 5' RACE reads with MiXCR anew, one entry per CDR3 protein. The table shows 350,000 to 550,000 distinct CDR3 sequences, with about 19% occurring only once. The sequenced sample was PBMCs, obtained before the yellow fever booster vaccination. The sequence came from a man aged 18 to 30 who received the YFV17D yellow fever vaccine.

CDR3 amino acids: CASSIPGTGNEQFF. As DNA, the CDR3 is TGTGCCAGTAGTATACCCGGGACAGGGAATGAGCAGTTCTTC. The chain carries TRBV19 and TRBJ2-1; TRBD1 matches at 9 bases. The V gene end was trimmed by 2 bases and the J gene end by 7 bases; junction bases not matched to a gene: 3. Germline lookup yields CDR1 LNHDA and CDR2 SQIVND (reference sequence). The CDR3 loop spans 14 amino acids.